This T cell receptor beta chain is drawn from a study of cytomegalovirus exposure and HLA in healthy donors. The PCR was carried out with 60 Vbeta primers and 13 Jbeta primers. The table came from immunoSEQ multiplex PCR; TCRdb's copy has only in-frame clones and leaves some out. The table records about 170,000 clones, roughly 80% of them present only once. As for this clone: The antigen remains unidentified.

Study-wide results and limits: In vitro confirmation showed a few CMV-associated chains to be CMV antigen specific.

The sequencing input was PBMCs. The TCR originated in a female donor in good health and CMV-seronegative.

CDR3 nucleotide sequence: TGTGCCTGGAATACGGGTAACTATGGCTACACCTTC. Amino acids: CAWNTGNYGYTF. This sequence joins TRBV30 and TRBJ1-2; no clear D. Germline CDR1 and CDR2: GTSNPN and SVGIG (reference sequence). V was cut by 4 bases and J by 1 base, with 7 bases left in between. This CDR3 comprises 12 residues.